A selection of T cell receptor beta chains follows, all from one sample in a study of blood T cells in healthy people across ages. TCRdb fed the 5' RACE reads into MiXCR, producing one record per CDR3 protein. The sample lists 700,000 or so distinct CDR3 sequences, about 43% occurring once. What was sequenced was blood. The receptors here all came from a man older than 75 in good health. The CDR3 runs from the conserved cysteine through the conserved F or W. Each record gives: CDR3 length, J gene, D gene, V gene, clone size, CDR3 DNA, CDR3 protein. A D gene is named only where the DNA matches it firmly. Only some rows state a clone size, as once, few, many or a class for expanded clones.

cdr3_length: 15; j_call: TRBJ2-1; d_call: NA; v_call: TRBV7-2; clone_size: NA; cdr3_nt: TGTGCCAGCAACCGGTCCCGGACAGTATACAATGAGCAGTTCTTC; cdr3_aa: CASNRSRTVYNEQFF
cdr3_length: 17; j_call: TRBJ2-3; d_call: NA; v_call: TRBV4-1; clone_size: few; cdr3_nt: TGCGCCAGCAGCCGGGGGGAGGGGGTCCCTTACACAGATACGCAGTATTTT; cdr3_aa: CASSRGEGVPYTDTQYF
cdr3_length: 15; j_call: TRBJ2-1; d_call: NA; v_call: TRBV9; clone_size: few; cdr3_nt: TGTGCCAGCAGCGTAGGGGCAGCGACCTACAATGAGCAGTTCTTC; cdr3_aa: CASSVGAATYNEQFF
cdr3_length: 17; j_call: TRBJ2-4; d_call: NA; v_call: TRBV6-2/TRBV6-3; clone_size: many; cdr3_nt: TGTGCCAGCAGCCGAAGCGGATCTCTTCTAGCCAAAAACATTCAGTACTTC; cdr3_aa: CASSRSGSLLAKNIQYF
cdr3_length: 18; j_call: TRBJ2-1; d_call: TRBD1; v_call: TRBV5-1; clone_size: few; cdr3_nt: TGCGCCAGCAGCTTGGAGAAATGGTTTGAGACAGGGACCAATGAGCAGTTCTTC; cdr3_aa: CASSLEKWFETGTNEQFF
cdr3_length: 15; j_call: TRBJ2-7; d_call: NA; v_call: TRBV11-3; clone_size: NA; cdr3_nt: TGTGCCAGCAGCTTAGATGGGCGAGGGAGAAACGAGCAGTACTTC; cdr3_aa: CASSLDGRGRNEQYF
cdr3_length: 16; j_call: TRBJ2-7; d_call: TRBD1; v_call: TRBV29-1; clone_size: few; cdr3_nt: TGCAGCGTTGGTATGAGGACAGGGGGGTTCTCCTACGAGCAGTACTTC; cdr3_aa: CSVGMRTGGFSYEQYF
cdr3_length: 18; j_call: TRBJ2-3; d_call: NA; v_call: TRBV25-1; clone_size: NA; cdr3_nt: TGTGCCAGCAGTCCAGAGGCTTACGGGAGCGGGTCCTCAGATACGCAGTATTTT; cdr3_aa: CASSPEAYGSGSSDTQYF
cdr3_length: 15; j_call: TRBJ2-3; d_call: TRBD1; v_call: TRBV28; clone_size: many; cdr3_nt: TGTGCCAGCAGTCGACCGGGACAGGGAACAGATACGCAGTATTTT; cdr3_aa: CASSRPGQGTDTQYF
cdr3_length: 15; j_call: TRBJ2-7; d_call: TRBD1; v_call: TRBV6-5; clone_size: few; cdr3_nt: TGTGCCAGCAGTTATGAGAGGACAGGGGGGAGGGAGCAGTACTTC; cdr3_aa: CASSYERTGGREQYF
cdr3_length: 13; j_call: TRBJ2-1; d_call: NA; v_call: TRBV12-3/TRBV12-4; clone_size: NA; cdr3_nt: TGTGCCAGCACCCGGGACACCTACAATGAGCAGTTCTTC; cdr3_aa: CASTRDTYNEQFF
cdr3_length: 18; j_call: TRBJ2-3; d_call: TRBD2; v_call: TRBV4-1; clone_size: NA; cdr3_nt: TGCGCCAGCAGCCAAGATCGCGGGAGCGGGGGAGTGACAGATACGCAGTATTTT; cdr3_aa: CASSQDRGSGGVTDTQYF
cdr3_length: 14; j_call: TRBJ1-2; d_call: TRBD1; v_call: TRBV6-1; clone_size: NA; cdr3_nt: TGTGCCAGCAGTAAAACACAGGGGGCTGGGGGCTACACCTTC; cdr3_aa: CASSKTQGAGGYTF
cdr3_length: 15; j_call: TRBJ2-1; d_call: NA; v_call: TRBV2; clone_size: few; cdr3_nt: TGTGCCAGCAGCCTCTTGGCGAGGGGGTACAATGAGCAGTTCTTC; cdr3_aa: CASSLLARGYNEQFF
cdr3_length: 15; j_call: TRBJ2-1; d_call: NA; v_call: TRBV7-3; clone_size: NA; cdr3_nt: TGTGCCAGCAGCAAAGACACCAACTCCTACAATGAGCAGTTCTTC; cdr3_aa: CASSKDTNSYNEQFF
cdr3_length: 13; j_call: TRBJ2-3; d_call: NA; v_call: TRBV5-1; clone_size: many; cdr3_nt: TGCGCCAGCAGCTTGGATGTAGGAGATACGCAGTATTTT; cdr3_aa: CASSLDVGDTQYF
cdr3_length: 16; j_call: TRBJ2-5; d_call: TRBD2; v_call: TRBV4-2; clone_size: NA; cdr3_nt: TGTGCCAGCAGCCAAGGGCCGGGACTAGCTCAAGAGACCCAGTACTTC; cdr3_aa: CASSQGPGLAQETQYF
cdr3_length: 17; j_call: TRBJ2-3; d_call: TRBD1; v_call: TRBV6-1; clone_size: few; cdr3_nt: TGTGCCAGCAAAAAAGGAAGGTACAGGGGGCGGGAAGATACGCAGTATTTT; cdr3_aa: CASKKGRYRGREDTQYF
cdr3_length: 15; j_call: TRBJ2-7; d_call: TRBD2; v_call: TRBV7-3; clone_size: NA; cdr3_nt: TGTGCCAGCAGCCCTAGCGGGAGCTCCTACAATGAGCAGTACTTC; cdr3_aa: CASSPSGSSYNEQYF
cdr3_length: 13; j_call: TRBJ1-4; d_call: NA; v_call: TRBV5-1; clone_size: NA; cdr3_nt: TGCGCCAGCGGCCAGGGTGGGGATGAAAAACTGTTTTTT; cdr3_aa: CASGQGGDEKLFF
cdr3_length: 16; j_call: TRBJ2-1; d_call: TRBD1; v_call: TRBV20-1; clone_size: few; cdr3_nt: TGCAGTGCTAGACCTCCTCTAAGGACAGGGGACAATGAGCAGTTCTTC; cdr3_aa: CSARPPLRTGDNEQFF
cdr3_length: 13; j_call: TRBJ1-5; d_call: NA; v_call: TRBV20-1; clone_size: once; cdr3_nt: TGCAGTGCTAGGGATTCGGGGAATCAGCCCCAGCATTTT; cdr3_aa: CSARDSGNQPQHF
cdr3_length: 13; j_call: TRBJ2-1; d_call: NA; v_call: TRBV7-6; clone_size: many; cdr3_nt: TGTGCCAGCAGCTTAGCGTCGAACAATGAGCAGTTCTTC; cdr3_aa: CASSLASNNEQFF
cdr3_length: 14; j_call: TRBJ2-1; d_call: NA; v_call: TRBV28; clone_size: NA; cdr3_nt: TGTGCCAGCAGCCGCCGGGGCAGGGTAAAGGAGCAGTTCTTC; cdr3_aa: CASSRRGRVKEQFF
cdr3_length: 14; j_call: TRBJ2-7; d_call: TRBD1; v_call: TRBV20-1; clone_size: NA; cdr3_nt: TGCAGTGCACTGGACAGGGGGTATTCCTACGAGCAGTACTTC; cdr3_aa: CSALDRGYSYEQYF
cdr3_length: 17; j_call: TRBJ2-1; d_call: TRBD2; v_call: TRBV4-3; clone_size: few; cdr3_nt: TGCGCCAGCAGCCAAGATACTAGCGGGGGGTATTACAATGAGCAGTTCTTC; cdr3_aa: CASSQDTSGGYYNEQFF
cdr3_length: 13; j_call: TRBJ2-5; d_call: TRBD2; v_call: TRBV12-3/TRBV12-4; clone_size: many; cdr3_nt: TGTGCCAGCAGTTTAGTCGGGGGGGGGACCCAGTACTTC; cdr3_aa: CASSLVGGGTQYF
cdr3_length: 15; j_call: TRBJ2-3; d_call: NA; v_call: TRBV6-1; clone_size: once; cdr3_nt: TGTGCCAGCAGTGAAGCGCGGCTTCGCACAGATACGCAGTATTTT; cdr3_aa: CASSEARLRTDTQYF
cdr3_length: 13; j_call: TRBJ2-5; d_call: NA; v_call: TRBV28; clone_size: few; cdr3_nt: TGTGCCAGCAGTGTGACAGTCCCCAATGAGCAGTACTTC; cdr3_aa: CASSVTVPNEQYF
cdr3_length: 20; j_call: TRBJ2-6; d_call: TRBD1; v_call: TRBV7-2; clone_size: NA; cdr3_nt: TGTGCCAGCAGCCACCCCATCCGGGGACAGGGATTCTCTGGGGCCAACGTCCTGACTTTC; cdr3_aa: CASSHPIRGQGFSGANVLTF
cdr3_length: 16; j_call: TRBJ1-5; d_call: NA; v_call: TRBV11-3; clone_size: NA; cdr3_nt: TGTGCCAGCAGCCTAGTAGGTCAAACGAGCAATCAGCCCCAGCATTTT; cdr3_aa: CASSLVGQTSNQPQHF